The entry below gives a single TCR beta chain sequence along with its context. The antigen it recognizes is unknown. The reads were generated on an Illumina HiSeq 2000. 5'RACE template switching, by which a universal primer site and unique molecular identifiers were added, was used to make TCR beta cDNA libraries. Synthesis of cDNA was primed from the TCR beta constant segment and was followed by two consecutive PCR amplification steps. On the study's bioinformatics: MIGEC was used to demultiplex reads and group the reads by UMI, and MiTCR was used to assemble and quantify clonotypes. Only TCR cDNA sequences supported by at least two reads were kept to exclude erroneous sequences. The tcR package was used for downstream repertoire analysis, with clonotypes matched between fractions based on CDR3 nucleotide sequence plus V segment. Antigen specificity was annotated against VDJdb with VDJmatch, allowing one amino acid substitution in CDR3. The reads were reprocessed in TCRdb, with one entry per CDR3 protein sequence and no accompanying DNA. The V and J calls and clone size are TCRdb's, not the authors'. This sample's table lists about 390,000 distinct CDR3 sequences. The top ten constitute approximately 11% of the sample.

This sample was taken from a study of T cells expressing NK-cell markers (dated by TCRdb to 2018 to 2021). With regard to the full study: Three sorted T-cell subsets (CD3+CD56+NKG2C+, CD3+CD56+NKG2C- and CD3+CD56-NKG2C+) from 7 to 9 donors had their TCR beta-chain repertoires profiled. Seven of the eight sequenced donors were HCMV-seropositive and one was HCMV-seronegative. The study sequenced eight donors, all healthy volunteers chosen at random: three men and five women. Illumina HiSeq 2000/2500, MiSeq or NextSeq was used to sequence libraries as 2 x 150 bp reads.

HCMV-specific IgG was detected in serum with a commercial ELISA kit to determine HCMV serostatus. Peripheral blood mononuclear cells were isolated from blood by Ficoll density gradient centrifugation. Including the terminal cysteine and phenylalanine, the CDR3 comprises 15 residues. The record lacks a DNA sequence. The germline V gene (reference sequence) yields DFQATT for CDR1 and SNEGSKA for CDR2. Broader findings and caveats from the paper: Whether the expanded NKG2C-expressing T cell clones were specific for HCMV antigens remained unclear. In six or seven donors, the dominant CD3+CD56+NKG2C+ clonotypes ranked among the top 10 CD8+ clonotypes, making up about 1.0-7.5% of CD8+ T cells. Those dominant clonotypes were again the most abundant among CD3+CD56-NKG2C+ cells in a handful of donors, at about 28.3-60.1%.

Sequenced: blood T cells: a sorted CD56 or NKG2C T cell subset, CD4+ or CD8+ T cells, or bulk PBMC T cells (not recorded which). This sequence uses TRBV20-1 and TRBJ2-4; TCRdb's D call of TRBD1 is untestable without DNA. The origin of this receptor is a woman aged 45-65 years in good health. Donor details come from another sample of the same person, matched by shared clones. This receptor carries the CDR3 CSARKTGALGNIQYF.